This T cell receptor beta chain was sequenced during a study of T-cell reconstitution after alpha-beta-depleted transplantation in children. This clonotype was seen ten or more times. Unique molecular identifiers featured in how the TCRbeta library was prepared. One entry per CDR3 protein, called by TCRdb with MiXCR from the PCR reads. Among some 200,000 distinct CDR3 sequences, just over 14% were seen once, and the ten largest hold under 15%. The source of this sequence is a human donor who donated a stem cell graft to a child with acute lymphoblastic leukemia. The sample consisted of PBMCs from the stem cell graft donor, taken from the stem cell graft.

CDR3 loop: CASTNSGTEIYGYTF. The CDR3 DNA reads as TGCGCCAGCACCAATTCCGGGACAGAAATCTATGGCTACACCTTC. V and J are TRBV5-1 and TRBJ1-2; TRBD1 aligns across 7 bases. V gave up 6 bases and J gave up 4 bases; unmatched junction bases: 12. Germline values: CDR1 SGHRS, CDR2 YFSETQ. The CDR3 is made up of 15 amino acids. Looking up the rest from reference TRBV5-1 and TRBJ1-2 gives the full variable domain: KAGVTQTPRYLIKTRGQQVTLSCSPISGHRSVSWYQQTPGQGLQFLFEYFSETQRNKGNFPGRFSGRQFSNSRSEMNVSTLELGDSALYLCASTNSGTEIYGYTFGSGTRLTVV.